This is a list of T cell receptor beta chains from one sample in a study of cytomegalovirus exposure and HLA in healthy donors. The protocol was immunoSEQ multiplex PCR, while the TCRdb copy is restricted to in-frame clones and leaves out a portion. Of almost 95,000 clones in the sample, over 60% were seen once. Input material: PBMCs. Source of these receptors: a man aged 25-40 years in good health and CMV-seronegative. Each CDR3 is given with its conserved first and last residue. A D gene is named only where the DNA matches it firmly. Some rows mark clone size as missing; the rest say once, few, many or name a class of expanded clone.

clone_size | j_call | v_call | d_call | cdr3_aa | cdr3_nt
. | TRBJ1-5 | TRBV7-2 | . | CASSFLSASNQPQHF | TGTGCCAGCAGCTTCCTCAGTGCTAGCAATCAGCCCCAGCATTTT
. | TRBJ2-2 | TRBV6-4 | TRBD2 | CASSDRGLAGSGELFF | TGTGCCAGCAGTGACAGGGGACTAGCGGGATCCGGGGAGCTGTTTTTT
. | TRBJ2-1 | TRBV30 | . | CAWRADYSYNEQFF | TGTGCCTGGAGAGCAGACTACTCCTACAATGAGCAGTTCTTC
. | TRBJ2-1 | TRBV27 | TRBD2 | CASGLTSGRINEQFF | TGTGCCAGCGGGCTGACTAGCGGGAGAATCAATGAGCAGTTCTTC
few | TRBJ2-2 | TRBV10-3 | . | CATLTESNTGELFF | TGTGCCACCCTGACAGAATCGAACACCGGGGAGCTGTTTTTT
few | TRBJ2-1 | TRBV7-6 | TRBD2 | CASSLGWGGSSYNEQFF | TGTGCCAGCAGCTTAGGGTGGGGGGGGAGCTCCTACAATGAGCAGTTCTTC
few | TRBJ2-2 | TRBV25-1 | . | CASSDRIRGSTGELFF | TGTGCCAGCAGTGATCGAATCAGGGGCAGCACCGGGGAGCTGTTTTTT
once | TRBJ1-4 | TRBV19 | . | CASSIAAGANEKLFF | TGTGCCAGTAGTATAGCTGCCGGAGCTAATGAAAAACTGTTTTTT
few | TRBJ2-2 | TRBV28 | . | CASSPPRRGELFF | TGTGCCAGCAGTCCCCCCCGTAGGGGAGAGCTGTTTTTT
. | TRBJ2-1 | TRBV6-4 | TRBD2 | CASSDRAGTNEQFF | TGTGCCAGCAGTGATCGAGCGGGGACGAATGAGCAGTTCTTC
few | TRBJ2-6 | TRBV7-9 | . | CASSFRMEGPNSGANVLTF | TGTGCCAGCAGCTTTCGGATGGAGGGTCCAAACTCTGGGGCCAACGTCCTGACTTTC
. | TRBJ2-2 | TRBV11-3 | TRBD1 | CASSLDQRWTGETGELFF | TGTGCCAGCAGCTTAGATCAGAGGTGGACAGGGGAGACCGGGGAGCTGTTTTTT
. | TRBJ2-7 | TRBV7-9 | TRBD2 | CASSLVISGRRRASEQYF | TGTGCCAGCAGCTTAGTCATTAGCGGGAGGCGTCGCGCTAGCGAGCAGTACTTC
. | TRBJ2-6 | TRBV19 | TRBD1 | CACNDGTGGVGANVLTF | TGTGCCTGTAACGATGGGACAGGGGGCGTTGGGGCCAACGTCCTGACTTTC
. | TRBJ2-1 | TRBV19 | TRBD2 | CASSVGTSGSGEQFF | TGTGCCAGTAGCGTAGGGACTAGCGGGAGTGGTGAGCAGTTCTTC
. | TRBJ1-1 | TRBV6-5 | TRBD1 | CASTSGGKNTEAFF | TGTGCCAGCACCTCAGGGGGGAAGAACACTGAAGCTTTCTTT
. | TRBJ1-5 | TRBV7-9 | TRBD1 | CASSLGSGTASNQPQHF | TGTGCCAGCAGCTTAGGCTCTGGGACAGCCAGCAATCAGCCCCAGCATTTT
few | TRBJ1-1 | TRBV5-1 | . | CASSEVGVRTEAFF | TGCGCCAGCAGCGAGGTCGGGGTTCGGACTGAAGCTTTCTTT
. | TRBJ1-2 | TRBV11-2 | TRBD1 | CASSKTGDYGYTF | TGTGCCAGCAGCAAAACAGGGGACTATGGCTACACCTTC
. | TRBJ2-1 | TRBV4-1 | TRBD2 | CASSQPIAGRGNEQFF | TGCGCCAGCAGCCAACCCATAGCGGGGAGGGGCAATGAGCAGTTCTTC
. | TRBJ2-4 | TRBV6-5 | TRBD2 | CASGYSGGGKNIQYF | TGTGCCAGCGGGTACAGCGGGGGGGGTAAAAACATTCAGTACTTC
once | TRBJ2-1 | TRBV10-3 | TRBD2 | CAISGQGLAGGPINEQFF | TGTGCCATCAGTGGGCAGGGGCTAGCGGGAGGGCCTATCAATGAGCAGTTCTTC
few | TRBJ1-3 | TRBV19 | . | CASSGDRRTSGNTIYF | TGTGCCAGTTCGGGGGACCGCCGAACTTCTGGAAACACCATATATTTT
. | TRBJ2-7 | TRBV6-6 | TRBD1 | CASSSRQGVYEQYF | TGTGCCAGTTCCTCAAGACAGGGGGTCTACGAGCAGTACTTC
. | TRBJ2-2 | TRBV7-8 | . | CASSLELGRVDTGELFF | TGTGCCAGCAGCTTGGAACTAGGAAGGGTTGACACCGGGGAGCTGTTTTTT